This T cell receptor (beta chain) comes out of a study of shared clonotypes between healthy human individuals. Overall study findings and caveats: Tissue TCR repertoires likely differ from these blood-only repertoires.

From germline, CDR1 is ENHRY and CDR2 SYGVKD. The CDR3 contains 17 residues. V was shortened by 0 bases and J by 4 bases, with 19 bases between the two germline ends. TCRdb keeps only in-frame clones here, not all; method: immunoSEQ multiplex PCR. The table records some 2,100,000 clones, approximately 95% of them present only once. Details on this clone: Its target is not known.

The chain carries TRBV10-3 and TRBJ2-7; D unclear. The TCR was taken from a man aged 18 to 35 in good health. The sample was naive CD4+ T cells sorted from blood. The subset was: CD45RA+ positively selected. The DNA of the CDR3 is TGTGCCATCAGTGAGTCGATGGGCACGGTCAGAGGATACGAGCAGTACTTC. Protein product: CAISESMGTVRGYEQYF.